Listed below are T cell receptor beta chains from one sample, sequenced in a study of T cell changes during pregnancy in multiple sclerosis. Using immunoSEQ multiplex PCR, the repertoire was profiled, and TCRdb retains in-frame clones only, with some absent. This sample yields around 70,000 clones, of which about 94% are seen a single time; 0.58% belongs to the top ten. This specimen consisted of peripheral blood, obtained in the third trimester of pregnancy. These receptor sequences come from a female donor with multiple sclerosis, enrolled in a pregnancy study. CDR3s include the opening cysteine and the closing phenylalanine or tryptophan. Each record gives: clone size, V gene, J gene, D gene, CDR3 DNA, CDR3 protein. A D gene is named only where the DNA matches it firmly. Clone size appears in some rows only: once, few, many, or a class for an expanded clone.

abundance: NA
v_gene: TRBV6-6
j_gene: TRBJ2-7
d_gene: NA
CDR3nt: TGTGCCAGCAGTGCTACAGGGTTTTCGGGCGAGCAGTACTTC
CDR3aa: CASSATGFSGEQYF

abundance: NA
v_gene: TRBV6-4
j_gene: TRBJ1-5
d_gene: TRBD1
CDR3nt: TGTGCCAGCAGTGACTCGGGACAGATTGATAGCAATCAGCCCCAGCATTTT
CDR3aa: CASSDSGQIDSNQPQHF

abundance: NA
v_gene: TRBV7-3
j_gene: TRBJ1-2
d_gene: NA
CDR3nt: TGTGCCAGCAGCCCCCAACCGGGGATCTACACCTTC
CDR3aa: CASSPQPGIYTF

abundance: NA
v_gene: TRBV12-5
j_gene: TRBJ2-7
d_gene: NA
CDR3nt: TGTGCTAGTGGTCCTAGAGGGGGCTACGAGCAGTACTTC
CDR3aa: CASGPRGGYEQYF

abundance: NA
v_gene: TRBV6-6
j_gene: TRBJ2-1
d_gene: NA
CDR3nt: TGTGCCAGCAGTTACTCGCGGGACGGCTACAATGAGCAGTTCTTC
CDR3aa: CASSYSRDGYNEQFF

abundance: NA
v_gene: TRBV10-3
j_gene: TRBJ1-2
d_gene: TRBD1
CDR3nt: TGTGCCATCAGTGGCGGACAGGGGGTAGGCTACACCTTC
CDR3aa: CAISGGQGVGYTF

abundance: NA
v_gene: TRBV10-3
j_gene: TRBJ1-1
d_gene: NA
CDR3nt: TGTGCCATCACCAGGGGTGGTCAAAGGGCAGGAGCTTTCTTT
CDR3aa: CAITRGGQRAGAFF

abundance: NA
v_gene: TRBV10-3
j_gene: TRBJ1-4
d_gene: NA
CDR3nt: TGTGCCATCACTGGGGACATCGCGGAAAAACTGTTTTTT
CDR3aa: CAITGDIAEKLFF

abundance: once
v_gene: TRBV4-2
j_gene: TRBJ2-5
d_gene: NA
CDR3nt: TGTGCCAGCAGCCAAGATCAATGGGAAGGAGGAGAGACCCAGTACTTC
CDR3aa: CASSQDQWEGGETQYF

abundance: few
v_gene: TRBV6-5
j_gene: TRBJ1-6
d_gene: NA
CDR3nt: TGTGCCAGCAGTTATTTGTCCAGGGGAACTAATTCACCCCTCCACTTT
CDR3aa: CASSYLSRGTNSPLHF

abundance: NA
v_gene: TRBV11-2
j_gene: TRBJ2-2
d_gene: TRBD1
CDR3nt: TGTGCCAGCATGACAGTACCGGGACAGGGGGCTAACACCGGGGAGCTGTTTTTT
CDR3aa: CASMTVPGQGANTGELFF

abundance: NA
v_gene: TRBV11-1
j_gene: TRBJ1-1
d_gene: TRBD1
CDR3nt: TGTGCCAGCAGCTTAGGGACAGGGTCGGCGTCTTTCTTT
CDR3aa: CASSLGTGSASFF

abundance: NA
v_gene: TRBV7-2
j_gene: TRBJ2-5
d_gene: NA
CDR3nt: TGTGCCAGCAGCCGTGGACAGATGGAGACCCAGTACTTC
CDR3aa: CASSRGQMETQYF

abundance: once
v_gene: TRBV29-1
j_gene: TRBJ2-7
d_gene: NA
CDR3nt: TGCAGCGTCGAACAGGGCTCCTACGAGCAGTACTTC
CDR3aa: CSVEQGSYEQYF

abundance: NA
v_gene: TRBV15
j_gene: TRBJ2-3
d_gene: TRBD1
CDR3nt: TGTGCCACCAGCAGGGTACTTACCGGGACAGGGGGCCGGGATACGCAGTATTTT
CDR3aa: CATSRVLTGTGGRDTQYF

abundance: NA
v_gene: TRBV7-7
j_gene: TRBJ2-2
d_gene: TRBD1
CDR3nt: TGTGCCAGCAGCTTGGGGACAGGGGTGTCCGGGGAGCTGTTTTTT
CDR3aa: CASSLGTGVSGELFF

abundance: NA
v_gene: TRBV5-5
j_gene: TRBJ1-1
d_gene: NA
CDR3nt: TGTGCCAGCAGCCCAAACACCGAGGGAGGGGACACTGAAGCTTTCTTT
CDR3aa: CASSPNTEGGDTEAFF

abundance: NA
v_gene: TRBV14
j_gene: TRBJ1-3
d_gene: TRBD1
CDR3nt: TGTGCCAGCAGTCAGTACAGGGGCTCTGGAAACACCATATATTTT
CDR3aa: CASSQYRGSGNTIYF

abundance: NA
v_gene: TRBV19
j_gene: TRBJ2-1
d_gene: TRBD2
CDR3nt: TGTGCCAGTCCAACCCCTAGACTAGCGACCACCTACAATGAGCAGTTCTTC
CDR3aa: CASPTPRLATTYNEQFF

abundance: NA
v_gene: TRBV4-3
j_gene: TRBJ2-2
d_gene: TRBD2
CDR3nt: TGCGCCAGCAGCCAAGCCAGCGGGGGGGCGAACACCGGGGAGCTGTTTTTT
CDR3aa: CASSQASGGANTGELFF

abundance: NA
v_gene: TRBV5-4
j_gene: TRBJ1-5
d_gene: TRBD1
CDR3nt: TGTGCCAGCAGCTTGGACAGGGGTCTTGAGCAGCCCCAGCATTTT
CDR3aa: CASSLDRGLEQPQHF

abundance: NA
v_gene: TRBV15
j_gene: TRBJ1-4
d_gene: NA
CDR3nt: TGTGCCACCAGCAGAGTCATCCCGTTTACGGGTAATGAAAAACTGTTTTTT
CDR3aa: CATSRVIPFTGNEKLFF

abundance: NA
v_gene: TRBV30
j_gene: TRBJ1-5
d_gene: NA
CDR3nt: TGTGCCTGGAGTAGGGGTTCCAATCAGCCCCAGCATTTT
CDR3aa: CAWSRGSNQPQHF

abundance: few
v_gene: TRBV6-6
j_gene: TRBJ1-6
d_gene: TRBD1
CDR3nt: TGTGCCAGCAGATCGACAGGGGGCGAGGTTTCACCCCTCCACTTT
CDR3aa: CASRSTGGEVSPLHF

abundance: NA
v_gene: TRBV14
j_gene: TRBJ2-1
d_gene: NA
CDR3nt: TGTGCCAGCAGCCAGGCAGGGCCCCACAATGAGCAGTTCTTC
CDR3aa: CASSQAGPHNEQFF

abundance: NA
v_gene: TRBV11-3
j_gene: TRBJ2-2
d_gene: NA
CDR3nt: TGTGCCAGCAGCTTGTTATCGGACACGCGAGCCGGGGAGCTGTTTTTT
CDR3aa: CASSLLSDTRAGELFF

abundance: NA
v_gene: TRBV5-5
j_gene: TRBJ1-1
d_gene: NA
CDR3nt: TGTGCCAGCGCTGAGGGAACAGGGCCTAACACTGAAGCTTTCTTT
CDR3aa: CASAEGTGPNTEAFF

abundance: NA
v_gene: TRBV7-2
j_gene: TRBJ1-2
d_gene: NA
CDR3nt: TGTGCCAGCAGTTTCCCAGTCTATGGCTACACCTTC
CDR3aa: CASSFPVYGYTF

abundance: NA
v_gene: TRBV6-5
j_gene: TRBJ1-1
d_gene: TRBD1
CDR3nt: TGTGCCAGCAGTCGCTCGACAGGGACTGAAGCTTTCTTT
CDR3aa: CASSRSTGTEAFF

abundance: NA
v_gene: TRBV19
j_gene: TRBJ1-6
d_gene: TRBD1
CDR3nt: TGTGCCAGTAGTGCACGGACAGGACCCCTCCACTTT
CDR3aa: CASSARTGPLHF

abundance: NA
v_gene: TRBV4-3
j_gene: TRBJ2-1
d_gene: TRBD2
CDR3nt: TGCGCCAGCAGCCAAGATGGCGGGAGGAATGAGCAGTTCTTC
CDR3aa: CASSQDGGRNEQFF

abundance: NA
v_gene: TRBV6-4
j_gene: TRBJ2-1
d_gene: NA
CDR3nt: TGTGCCACTTCCCGGGACTCGTCCAATGAGCAGTTCTTC
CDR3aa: CATSRDSSNEQFF

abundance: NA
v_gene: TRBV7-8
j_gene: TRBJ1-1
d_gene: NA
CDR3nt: TGTGCCAGCAGCTTAGGGGAGAGGCGCACTGAAGCTTTCTTT
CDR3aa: CASSLGERRTEAFF

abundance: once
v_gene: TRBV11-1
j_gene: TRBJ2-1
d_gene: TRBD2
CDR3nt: TGTGCCAGCAGCTTAGCCGGGGGGGCCGTCTACAATGAGCAGTTCTTC
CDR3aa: CASSLAGGAVYNEQFF

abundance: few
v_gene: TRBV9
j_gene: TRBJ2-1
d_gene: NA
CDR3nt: TGTGCCAGCAGCGTAGACTATGCGGGGTACAATGAGCAGTTCTTC
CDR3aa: CASSVDYAGYNEQFF

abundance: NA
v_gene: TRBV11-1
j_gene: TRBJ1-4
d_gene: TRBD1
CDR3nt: TGTGCCAGCAGCCCCGGACAGGGTTTTGAAAAACTGTTTTTT
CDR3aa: CASSPGQGFEKLFF

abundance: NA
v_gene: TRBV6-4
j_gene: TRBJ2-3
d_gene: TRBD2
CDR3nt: TGTGCCAGCAGTGATCAGGTAGCGGGGGACACAGATACGCAGTATTTT
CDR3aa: CASSDQVAGDTDTQYF

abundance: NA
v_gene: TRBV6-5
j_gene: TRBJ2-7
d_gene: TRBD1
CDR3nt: TGTGCCAGCAGCAGGGGGAGCTCCTACGAGCAGTACTTC
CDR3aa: CASSRGSSYEQYF

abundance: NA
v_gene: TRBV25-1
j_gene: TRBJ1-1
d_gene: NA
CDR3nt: TGTGCCAGCAGTGAGGGGGGGCGCGGGAACACTGAAGCTTTCTTT
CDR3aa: CASSEGGRGNTEAFF

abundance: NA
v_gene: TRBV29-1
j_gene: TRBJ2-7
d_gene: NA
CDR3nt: TGCAGCGTTGATTCAGCGGGTTATGGCGAGCAGTACTTC
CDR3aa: CSVDSAGYGEQYF

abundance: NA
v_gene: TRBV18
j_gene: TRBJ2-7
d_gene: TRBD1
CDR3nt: TGTGCCAGCTCACGAGGACAGGACACCTACGAGCAGTACTTC
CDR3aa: CASSRGQDTYEQYF